This T cell receptor beta chain is drawn from a study of OX40 agonist ivuxolimab in advanced cancers. General notes on the study: Ivuxolimab, which targeted the costimulatory receptor OX40 (CD134), was an agonistic, fully human IgG2 monoclonal antibody. Intravenous ivuxolimab was administered to patients every 2 weeks at six dose levels: 0.01, 0.1, 0.3, 1.5, 3 and 10 mg/kg. Among the approximately 54 dose-escalation patients, about 20 had hepatocellular carcinoma, around 15 melanoma, 9 renal cell carcinoma and 9 head and neck cancer. The dose-escalation cohort was almost 85% male with a mean age of about 58 years, ranging from roughly 20 to 80. Prior anti-PD-1, anti-PD-L1 or anti-CTLA-4 therapy was permitted, and approximately 39% of dose-escalation patients had received checkpoint inhibitors. Partial responses were achieved by three dose-escalation patients, of whom one had hepatocellular carcinoma and two had cutaneous melanoma. The point of sequencing TCRbeta in the periphery was to test whether ivuxolimab changed TCR sequence diversity and drove clonal T-cell expansion. The paper describes the monotherapy dose-escalation part (N ≈ 52 patients) of the phase I trial of ivuxolimab.

Comment on this clone: Its antigen is currently not known. No base qualities exist here, and no much larger clone lies one base off it.

Genomic DNA was extracted from sorted cells for sequencing of the TCRbeta CDR3 region. The immunoSEQ Assay was used for sequencing of TCRbeta CDR3 regions. TCRdb retrieved this table from immuneACCESS and kept in-frame rearrangements only. Not all clones are present; in checked studies, unresolved V genes account for under half, and no reason is known for the remainder. In this sample the table shows about 23,000 clones, roughly 79% of which occur a single time. About 2% of the sample rests with the top ten. Patients with a history of autoimmune disease or receiving systemic immunosuppression were excluded from the trial. Peripheral blood for TCR sequencing was collected from all dose cohorts at baseline, on cycle 4 day 1, and on cycle 7 day 1. The samples were drawn from a first-in-human, open-label, multicenter phase I dose-escalation trial of ivuxolimab. The trial enrolled adults with locally advanced or metastatic head and neck squamous cell, hepatocellular, melanoma or renal cell carcinoma. Before TCR sequencing, CD4+ and CD8+ T cells were separately sorted from peripheral blood.

Counted from cysteine to phenylalanine, this CDR3 has 16 amino acids. The retained sequence is limited to the CDR3, 48 bases, with the frame set at the first base. The germline V gene (reference sequence) provides CDR1 LNHDA and CDR2 SQIVND. Compared with germline, V lacks 5 bases and J lacks 0 bases; bases without a gene match: 3. Results the study describes overall, beyond this receptor: In partial responders in the 0.1-3.0 mg/kg groups, normalized peripheral clonal expansion was found to be among the lowest, especially among CD8+ T cells. At doses of 0.1 to 3.0 mg/kg, clonal expansion of both CD4+ and CD8+ blood T cells was observed from baseline to week 6. Which antigens the clonally expanded peripheral T cells were specific for was not determined. After ivuxolimab, expanded clones were on average more numerous among CD8+ T cells than among CD4+ T cells. Low levels of normalized T-cell clonal expansion were also shown by some nonresponding patients.

Sequenced here: CD4+ or CD8+ T cells sorted from blood, sampled in a trial of the OX40 agonist ivuxolimab. This TCR was recovered from an adult with an advanced solid tumor such as melanoma, head and neck, liver or kidney cancer. The sequence links TRBV19 to TRBJ2-6; 8 bases in the junction line up with TRBD1. The DNA is TGTGCCAGTAGTCGACAGGGGAACTCTGGGGCCAACGTCCTGACTTTC. Protein translation: CASSRQGNSGANVLTF. Where the CDR3 stops, the reference TRBV19 and TRBJ2-6 genes take over; the full variable domain is DGGITQSPKYLFRKEGQNVTLSCEQNLNHDAMYWYRQDPGQGLRLIYYSQIVNDFQKGDIAEGYSVSREKKESFPLTVTSAQKNPTAFYLCASSRQGNSGANVLTFGAGSRLTVL.